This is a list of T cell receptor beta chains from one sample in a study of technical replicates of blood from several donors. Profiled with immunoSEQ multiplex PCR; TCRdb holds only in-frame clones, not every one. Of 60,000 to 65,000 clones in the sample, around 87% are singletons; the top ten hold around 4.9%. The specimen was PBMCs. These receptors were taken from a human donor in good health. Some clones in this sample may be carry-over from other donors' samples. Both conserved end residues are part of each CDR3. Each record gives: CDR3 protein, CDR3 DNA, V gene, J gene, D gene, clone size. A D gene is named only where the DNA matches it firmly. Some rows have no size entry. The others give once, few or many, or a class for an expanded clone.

CAWLPGGSEAFF	TGTGCCTGGCTGCCTGGGGGGTCTGAAGCTTTCTTT	TRBV30	TRBJ1-1	-	-
CASSIPGQGIHEQYF	TGTGCCAGCAGTATTCCGGGACAGGGGATCCACGAGCAGTACTTC	TRBV2	TRBJ2-7	TRBD1	-
CASSHGTSDTDTQYF	TGTGCCAGCAGCCACGGGACTAGCGACACAGATACGCAGTATTTT	TRBV13	TRBJ2-3	TRBD2	-
CASSIIGQGGSNQPQHF	TGTGCCAGTAGTATTATTGGACAGGGGGGGAGCAATCAGCCCCAGCATTTT	TRBV19	TRBJ1-5	TRBD1	-
CASGSYRETQYF	TGTGCTAGTGGCTCCTACAGGGAGACCCAGTACTTC	TRBV12-5	TRBJ2-5	-	few
CASSLSIQAHEQYF	TGTGCCAGCAGCTTATCGATACAGGCCCACGAGCAGTACTTC	TRBV7-2	TRBJ2-7	-	once
CASSERGGVGEQYF	TGTGCCAGCAGTGAACGCGGAGGGGTCGGCGAGCAGTACTTC	TRBV6-1	TRBJ2-7	-	-
CASSKTGTGYEQYF	TGTGCCAGCAGCAAAACCGGGACAGGCTACGAGCAGTACTTC	TRBV7-2	TRBJ2-7	TRBD1	-
CASSLGQTPYEQYF	TGTGCCAGCAGCCTAGGACAGACCCCCTACGAGCAGTACTTC	TRBV11-1	TRBJ2-7	-	-
CASSFAANSGNTIYF	TGTGCCAGCAGCTTTGCTGCGAACTCTGGAAACACCATATATTTT	TRBV7-2	TRBJ1-3	-	-
CASSSSSGNTGELFF	TGTGCCAGCAGCTCATCTAGCGGGAACACCGGGGAGCTGTTTTTT	TRBV4-2	TRBJ2-2	TRBD2	-
CASSASIAGNTGELFF	TGTGCCAGCAGTGCTAGCATAGCGGGGAACACCGGGGAGCTGTTTTTT	TRBV6-1	TRBJ2-2	TRBD2	-
CASSMWGDGANVLTF	TGTGCCAGTAGTATGTGGGGGGACGGGGCCAACGTCCTGACTTTC	TRBV19	TRBJ2-6	-	-
CASSQARQGIHNEQFF	TGCGCCAGCAGCCAAGCCCGTCAGGGTATACACAATGAGCAGTTCTTC	TRBV4-3	TRBJ2-1	-	-
CASSLKREGHEQYF	TGTGCCAGCAGTTTAAAGCGGGAGGGGCACGAGCAGTACTTC	TRBV27	TRBJ2-7	TRBD2	-
CASSEHGKANYGYTF	TGTGCCAGCAGCGAGCACGGGAAGGCTAACTATGGCTACACCTTC	TRBV7-2	TRBJ1-2	-	-
CATRRFGDTQYF	TGTGCCACCAGGCGATTCGGAGATACGCAGTATTTT	TRBV15	TRBJ2-3	-	-
CASSLVRVGGYDEQFF	TGTGCCAGCAGCTTAGTCCGCGTAGGAGGTTACGATGAGCAGTTCTTC	TRBV7-6	TRBJ2-1	-	-
CASSPFDSGGPQETQYF	TGTGCCAGCTCACCTTTTGATAGCGGGGGGCCACAAGAGACCCAGTACTTC	TRBV18	TRBJ2-5	TRBD2	once
CASSPGGTVNEQFF	TGTGCCAGCAGCCCCGGGGGAACTGTCAATGAGCAGTTCTTC	TRBV7-9	TRBJ2-1	-	-
CASSQDMGARNTEAFF	TGTGCCAGCAGCCAAGATATGGGGGCGCGGAACACTGAAGCTTTCTTT	TRBV4-2	TRBJ1-1	-	-
CASSYGQGGHEQYF	TGTGCCAGCAGCTACGGACAGGGCGGCCACGAGCAGTACTTC	TRBV7-8	TRBJ2-7	TRBD1	-
CAISESTGGSEKLFF	TGTGCCATCAGTGAGTCGACAGGGGGAAGTGAAAAACTGTTTTTT	TRBV10-3	TRBJ1-4	TRBD1	-
CASSVGAGPGETQYF	TGTGCCAGCAGCGTTGGGGCGGGGCCCGGGGAGACCCAGTACTTC	TRBV9	TRBJ2-5	-	-
CASSKRTSGRDTQYF	TGTGCCAGCAGCAAGCGGACTAGCGGGAGAGATACGCAGTATTTT	TRBV9	TRBJ2-3	TRBD2	-
CASSLRQGTKDTQYF	TGTGCCAGCAGCTTAAGACAGGGGACGAAGGATACGCAGTATTTT	TRBV7-9	TRBJ2-3	TRBD1	-
CASSVSLAGEQFF	TGTGCCAGCAGCGTGTCTCTCGCGGGGGAGCAGTTCTTC	TRBV9	TRBJ2-1	-	-
CASSLLAGGPYNEQFF	TGTGCCAGCAGCTTACTGGCGGGAGGGCCCTACAATGAGCAGTTCTTC	TRBV7-2	TRBJ2-1	TRBD2	-
CASSPGTGASSYGYTF	TGTGCCAGCAGCCCCGGGACAGGGGCGAGTTCGTATGGCTACACCTTC	TRBV7-8	TRBJ1-2	TRBD1	-
CSVEEASSGGLYEQYF	TGCAGCGTTGAAGAGGCTTCTAGCGGGGGACTCTACGAGCAGTACTTC	TRBV29-1	TRBJ2-7	TRBD2	-
CASSPEAGSSYEQYF	TGTGCCAGCAGCCCCGAAGCGGGGTCTTCCTACGAGCAGTACTTC	TRBV6-1	TRBJ2-7	TRBD2	few
CASSPRVSSSYEQYF	TGTGCCAGCAGCCCCCGGGTCTCCAGCTCCTACGAGCAGTACTTC	TRBV6-5	TRBJ2-7	-	-
CATTVGTGEFGYTF	TGTGCCACCACAGTGGGAACAGGGGAATTTGGCTACACCTTC	TRBV10-3	TRBJ1-2	TRBD1	-
CASSISGTNSGNTIYF	TGTGCCAGCAGCATTTCAGGGACAAACTCTGGAAACACCATATATTTT	TRBV7-8	TRBJ1-3	-	-
CASSIMASGSNEQFF	TGTGCCAGTAGTATCATGGCTAGCGGGAGCAATGAGCAGTTCTTC	TRBV19	TRBJ2-1	TRBD2	-
CASSLRTGRSGTQYF	TGCGCCAGCAGCTTGAGGACAGGGAGGTCCGGTACGCAGTATTTT	TRBV5-1	TRBJ2-3	TRBD1	-